In its sample, the clone carrying this T cell receptor (beta chain) was seen many times. Looked up from germline, CDR1 is LGHNA and CDR2 is YSLEER. The CDR3 totals 16 residues. The junction had 6 bases not matched to a gene; V was cut back by 4 bases and J by 2 bases. TCRdb analysed the 5' RACE reads with MiXCR anew, one entry per CDR3 protein. This table holds around 200,000 distinct CDR3 sequences, roughly 10% found once. This specimen belongs to a study of T-cell memory formation after mild COVID-19. The specimen was PBMCs or a T cell subset sorted from them (not recorded which). The origin of this receptor is a man aged 18 to 30 who had mild COVID-19 (a few samples of this study predate the infection). Cell type and time point are not known. This chain uses TRBV4-3 with TRBJ2-2, with 8 bases fitting TRBD1. Here the CDR3 reads CASSLGTGDNTGELFF. The DNA of the CDR3 is TGCGCCAGCAGCCTAGGGACAGGAGATAACACCGGGGAGCTGTTTTTT.